This entry concerns a single TCR beta chain. This clone was picked up many times. Its antigen is still unknown. Per-base qualities were not stored, and no clone one base away is much larger. This specimen belongs to a study of cytomegalovirus exposure and HLA in healthy donors (dated by TCRdb to about 2017). Looking at the study overall: According to an earlier analysis of a few hundred of the donors, 150 million to 200 million T cells yielded roughly 110 million unique TCR beta sequences and about 300 Gb of sequence data. An early release that covered about 640 HLA-typed donors contained approximately 300 gigabases of sequencing data and 80 million or so unique TCR sequences. Of the roughly 390 genotyped donors, 81% were placed in the genetic ancestry cluster associated with self-reported Caucasian donors. The study aimed to test whether signatures of past pathogen exposure could be identified by cataloging public T cell receptors. The study profiled the T cell repertoires of under 700 subjects by immunosequencing and related them to cytomegalovirus serostatus. Besides the first cohort of about 730 subjects, a separate validation cohort made up of 120 different subjects was used. The study combined high-throughput TCR immunosequencing, statistical association of individual TCRs with disease status, and machine learning to predict cytomegalovirus infection status. A later analysis re-examined previously published TCR beta repertoires from roughly 650 donors and added high-resolution HLA genotyping to investigate patterns of TCR occurrence. In the later analysis, no new phenotypic data were used to find candidate immune exposures; instead, reliance was placed on TCR beta sequences and their occurrence across donors. In an earlier analysis of roughly 580 of the donors, high-throughput TCR beta sequencing was used to judge whether each TCR beta V gene segment behaved as functional or pseudogenic. Donor age, sex, ethnicity and CMV serostatus were collected together with the repertoire data. A later genetic analysis took genome-wide SNP genotypes for about 65% of the 666 donors and used that subset as a discovery cohort. Every repertoire in the discovery cohort had been generated on one and the same sequencing platform. HLA typing covered class I and class II loci at four-digit resolution. The number of typed donors differed by locus: roughly 620-630 for A, B, C, DRB1 and DQB1; 500 to 550 for DQA1; approximately 600 for DPA1; and around 490 for DPB1. A few DR-DQ haplotypes were treated as single units for association and clustering because of strong linkage in the cohort. On average, over 200,000 unique TCR beta nucleotide sequences were sequenced per donor among a few hundred genotyped donors of the cohort, with 15% to 20% of those sequences being non-productive. Overall study outcomes, separate from this receptor: For the cohort, immune exposure information was limited to CMV serostatus. The authors suggested that the approach could potentially be generalized to other disease states and immunological phenotypes. Most TCR sequences were seen in very few donors, while some public TCRs were found in many individuals. A group of highly shared sequence variants was considered likely to be a technical artifact of the sequencing pipeline. Some IMGT-functional V segments, including TRBV6-2 and TRBV6-3, could not be distinguished by the 87-base-pair reads and were therefore excluded. Three of the identified cytomegalovirus-associated TCR beta chains were confirmed in vitro to be specific for cytomegalovirus antigens. Compared with equally common non-associated chains, HLA-associated TCR beta chains in a later analysis were more clonally expanded and had lower generation probabilities. A later analysis found that TCR association rates varied across HLA loci, with DRB1 alleles showing the most associated TCRs and HLA-C alleles the fewest. The presence/absence analyses assumed that sequencing depth was roughly uniform across donors, and that assumption may not be true. Most CMV-associated TCR beta chains appeared to be HLA-restricted in a later analysis, and the HLA associations seemed to be driven largely by CMV exposure. Correlated functional status among segregating V segments might reflect linkage disequilibrium, but an unknown experimental factor could not be ruled out. A total of fewer than 200 TCR beta chains were listed by the study as associated with cytomegalovirus. An earlier analysis of approximately 540 of the donors showed that most TCR beta V segments appeared in productive rearrangements either about 87% or about 30% of the time, which broadly matched IMGT annotations. When HLA alleles, especially DR and DQ, strongly co-occurred, attributing TCR associations to individual alleles was difficult. A further reported finding was that TCR beta sequences accurately predicted the HLA-A and HLA-B alleles for most subjects in the first cohort. Because counts were too low, some 16 rarely observed V segments, including chromosome 9 orphons, were excluded from the earlier analysis of around 590 of the donors. Because HLA typing was missing for some donors at each locus, association tests included only the typed subset. In a later analysis, more than 15,000 TCR beta sequences were associated with specific HLA alleles at a false discovery rate of 0.05. This cohort had only TCR beta chains sequenced, and the lack of alpha or paired-chain data limited which features could be detected. A later analysis reported that several top co-occurrence clusters appeared linked to parvovirus B19, influenza, CMV and Epstein-Barr virus. According to a later genetic analysis, donors in an Asian-associated ancestry cluster had fewer N-insertions in productive TCRs than the approximately 650-donor mean. In a later genetic analysis, a missense DCLRE1C variant was associated with V-gene and J-gene trimming of TCR beta chains, and the association was replicated in an independent cohort. The classifier was reported to diagnose cytomegalovirus status with high specificity and sensitivity in both the original cohort and the validation cohort.

The method was the immunoSEQ multiplex PCR assay. For the multiplex PCR, a mixture combining 60 forward primers for TCR Vbeta segments and 13 reverse primers for TCR Jbeta segments was used. Amplification of the CDR3 region of rearranged TCR beta genes was performed with a multiplex PCR assay on genomic DNA. The amplified TCR beta libraries were sequenced on the Illumina HiSeq System as 87-base-pair reads. In the original analysis: A later analysis tallied 75 million to 85 million unique TCR beta chains across the 660 or so repertoires, and approximately 11 million of those chains were shared by two or more donors. A nearest-neighbor algorithm error-corrected the raw reads and collapsed the reads into unique sequences, merging closely related sequences to remove PCR and sequencing errors. Alignment of CDR3 sequences to IMGT reference sequences was used to assign V, D and J gene segments. For a sequence to be retained, at least a six-nucleotide match to both a V gene segment and a J gene segment was required. Rearrangements were classified as productive when the CDR3 lacked stop codons and remained in frame with V and J, and all other rearrangements were classified as non-productive. Following IMGT convention, CDR3 was defined as the stretch from the second conserved V-encoded cysteine to the conserved J-encoded phenylalanine. The earlier analysis of approximately 590 of the donors excluded any sequence lacking an unambiguous match to a single V gene segment. An earlier analysis of 587 of the donors classified V segments as functional when productive rearrangements were above 56.7% and as segregating when the standard deviation between donors was above 5%. To diagnose cytomegalovirus status from the catalog of TCR beta chain sequences, a statistical classification framework was built. In a later analysis, TCR nucleotide sequences were compared against IMGT/GENE-DB human TR gene sequences so that V and J genes could be assigned. Using the TCRdist pipeline, a later analysis assigned CDR3 sequences along with most-parsimonious VDJ recombination scenarios. A later analysis defined each TCR beta chain by its CDR3 amino acid sequence plus V-gene family, and excluded reads lacking a unique V-gene family. To address suspected cross-contamination and a sequencing artifact, a later analysis removed over 500 highly shared, low-generation-probability nucleotide sequences. In a later analysis, a clonal expansion index was calculated for each public chain from normalized within-repertoire ranks of inferred template counts. In a later analysis, generation probabilities were computed using a VDJ recombination model fitted to out-of-frame rearrangements, and the results were checked against IGoR. In a later analysis, hypergeometric tests were used to score TCR-TCR, TCR-HLA and TCR-CMV co-occurrence, with a repertoire-size bias correction applied to TCR pairs. In a later analysis, false discovery rates were estimated by permuting HLA or CMV assignments 20 times. In a later analysis, co-occurring TCRs were grouped using DBSCAN, with TCRdist sequence similarity added in when clustering inside HLA-allele-positive subsets. Repertoires with fewer than 30,000 or more than 120,000 public chains, plus five repertoires with anomalous nucleotide sharing, were excluded from co-occurrence clustering. TCRdb retrieved this table from immuneACCESS and kept in-frame rearrangements only. Not all clones are present; in checked studies, unresolved V genes account for under half, and no reason is known for the remainder. V and J calls and clone size are those listed in that table; D and trimming were worked out from the DNA. Recorded for this sample are about 98,000 clones; around 68% of them occurred a single time. The top ten constitute 2% to 2.5% of the sample.

The CDR3 runs 16 amino acids, cysteine and phenylalanine included. The kept DNA is CDR3 alone, 48 bases in frame from the first base. CDR1 LGHNA and CDR2 YNFKEQ were looked up in the germline V gene. Here V drops 0 bases and J drops 1 base, and the junction holds 1 base not matched to any gene. The cohort consisted of fewer than 700 healthy bone marrow donors. At the time of sampling, all cohort members were nominally healthy, though unrecorded immune exposures were likely present. The donor was CMV seronegative and was included in the group of around 320 seronegative cohort members. Each donor provided a peripheral blood sample, and peripheral blood mononuclear cells were used for TCR beta sequencing. Genomic DNA extraction from the blood cell samples was performed with the Qiagen DNeasy Blood Extraction Kit.

Sequenced sample: PBMCs. The chain employs TRBV4-2 and TRBJ2-3, and TRBD2 matches 10 of the central bases. This TCR was sampled from a middle-aged man in good health and CMV-seronegative. The CDR3 corresponds to CASSQDLAGGTDTQYF. The DNA sequence follows: TGTGCCAGCAGCCAAGATCTAGCGGGGGGCACAGATACGCAGTATTTT.